The following is a TCR beta chain sequence with its context. Each donor (without exception) was a healthy Caucasian. CDR3 size: 15 residues. V dropped 0 bases and J dropped 5; count of bases not matched to a gene: 6. The germline gives CDR1 DFQATT, CDR2 SNEGSKA (reference sequence). This sample is part of a study of identical twins. MiXCR, applied by TCRdb to the 5' RACE reads, yields one record per CDR3 protein. The sample shows some 190,000 distinct CDR3 sequences, around 15% of them seen only once. The same data also contributed to another study, on T cells expressing NK-cell markers. That work adds: Sorted T-cell subsets CD3+CD56+NKG2C+, CD3+CD56+NKG2C- and CD3+CD56-NKG2C+ were TCR beta-sequenced. In a group of about 6 donors, dominant NKG2C+ clonotypes represented roughly 1.0-8% of CD8+ T cells.

Sample: CD8+ T cells sorted from blood. The clonotype was recovered from a woman younger than 30 in good health. V usage is TRBV20-1 and J usage is TRBJ2-1; 8 positions agree with TRBD2. In DNA form, the CDR3 reads TGCAGTGCTAGAGATTTCCGGACTAGCCACAATGAGCAGTTCTTC. Protein: CSARDFRTSHNEQFF.